Listed here are 32 T cell receptor beta chains from one sample, sequenced in a study of blood T cell repertoires in COVID-19. Assay used: immunoSEQ multiplex PCR; TCRdb lists only in-frame clones, some missing. The sample holds about 46,000 clones, around 85% seen once. The sequenced sample consisted of peripheral blood. The receptors shown here come from a woman older than 75 with COVID-19, enrolled during active disease.

The rearrangement links TRBV5-5 to TRBJ2-1; D is uncertain. CDR3 length equals 17 residues. CDR1 is SGHKS and CDR2 is YYEKEE in the germline V gene (reference sequence). Trimming took 4 bases from V and 2 from J, leaving 19 bases between them. The DNA for the CDR3 is TGTGCCAGCAGCCTCCGCTCGACGACGACAACCTACAATGAGCAGTTCTTC. Protein: CASSLRSTTTTYNEQFF.

The chain has TRBV14 and TRBJ2-3; unclear D gene. The CDR3 runs to 14 residues. V was pared by 0 bases and J by 2 bases, with 6 bases between. Germline CDR1 is SGHDN and CDR2 is FVKESK. The CDR3 reads CASSQDSNTDTQYF. The CDR3 nucleotides read TGTGCCAGCAGCCAAGATAGTAACACAGATACGCAGTATTTT. Combining the CDR3 with reference TRBV14 and TRBJ2-3 gives the whole variable domain EAGVTQFPSHSVIEKGQTVTLRCDPISGHDNLYWYRRVMGKEIKFLLHFVKESKQDESGMPNNRFLAERTGGTYSTLKVQPAELEDSGVYFCASSQDSNTDTQYFGPGTRLTVL.

This chain uses TRBV2 with TRBJ1-2; D may be TRBD1 (5 bases). Trimming took 2 bases from V and 4 from J, leaving 11 bases between them. Germline-derived CDR1 and CDR2 are SNHLY and FYNNEI. The CDR3 length is 14 residues. The CDR3 bases are TGTGCCAGCAGTGAATGGGGGGGGAGCTATGGCTACACCTTC. This sequence encodes CASSEWGGSYGYTF. Drawing the rest from reference TRBV2 and TRBJ1-2, the complete variable domain is EPEVTQTPSHQVTQMGQEVILRCVPISNHLYFYWYRQILGQKVEFLVSFYNNEISEKSEIFDDQFSVERPDGSNFTLKIRSTKLEDSAMYFCASSEWGGSYGYTFGSGTRLTVV.

The chain recombines TRBV5-4 with TRBJ2-1, with a weak D call TRBD1 (5 bases). V dropped 4 bases and J dropped 10 bases, with 15 bases sitting between them. Germline CDR1 and CDR2: SGHNT and YYREEE (reference sequence). This CDR3 is built from 13 residues. This CDR3 is CASSTPGNYEQFF. The DNA of the CDR3 is TGTGCCAGCAGCACCCCAGGGAACTACGAGCAGTTCTTC.

The chain has TRBV19 and TRBJ2-7; TRBD2 aligns across 10 bases. V was clipped by 1 base and J by 3 bases; unmatched bases: 6. The CDR3 covers 16 residues. Germline V gene data show CDR1 as LNHDA and CDR2 as SQIVND (reference sequence). The CDR3 DNA reads TGTGCCAGTAGTATAGGGACTAGCGGCAGCCACTACGAGCAGTACTTC. It translates to CASSIGTSGSHYEQYF.

The chain couples TRBV21-1 to TRBJ1-1; whether TRBD1, the table's D call, matches the DNA was not checked. TRBV21-1 is a pseudogene. This CDR3 has 14 residues. The CDR3 DNA is TGTGCCAGCAGCAGTCGGACAGGGAGAGCCGAAGCTTTCTTT. This gives the protein CASSSRTGRAEAFF.

V is TRBV18 and J is TRBJ1-5; no definite D call. Germline-derived CDR1 and CDR2 are KGHSH and LQKENI. V was cut by 6 bases and J by 5 bases, with 14 bases left in between. The CDR3 runs 14 residues. This CDR3 reads CASSLLGGDQPQHF. The CDR3 DNA reads TGTGCCAGCTCCCTGCTGGGCGGGGATCAGCCCCAGCATTTT.

The chain recombines TRBV7-9 with TRBJ2-5; D is unresolved. The V and J ends lost 5 bases and 5 bases respectively, with 18 bases between them. Germline values: CDR1 SEHNR, CDR2 FQNEAQ (reference sequence). This CDR3 is 15 amino acids long. CDR3 bases: TGTGCCAGCAGCCCCCAACTAAAACTGACGGAGACCCAGTACTTC. Translating it yields CASSPQLKLTETQYF.

The chain carries TRBV7-9 and TRBJ2-7; TRBD1 agrees at 9 bases. Looked up from germline, CDR1 is SEHNR and CDR2 is FQNEAQ (reference sequence). Trimming took 5 bases from V and 3 from J; bases not matched to a gene: 5. The CDR3 is 14 amino acids. CDR3 region: CASSRTGVDYEQYF. The CDR3 nucleotides read TGTGCCAGCAGCCGGACAGGGGTTGACTACGAGCAGTACTTC.

This chain joins TRBV5-3 and TRBJ2-2; 9 bases fit TRBD2. TRBV5-3 is annotated as an ORF whose role is uncertain. V dropped 1 base and J dropped 0; count of bases not matched to a gene: 25. The CDR3 is made up of 24 amino acids. CDR3 loop: CARSLRSSGTPGLGRATNTGELFF. The CDR3 region has the DNA TGTGCCAGAAGCTTGAGGTCTAGCGGGACACCTGGCCTGGGTAGGGCCACGAACACCGGGGAGCTGTTTTTT.

This rearrangement joins TRBV6-4 to TRBJ2-7; 12 bases map to TRBD2. Trimming took 5 bases from V and 2 from J; bases not matched to a gene: 1. The CDR3 spans 14 residues. CDR1 and CDR2 from the germline V gene are MRHNA and SNTAGT. The CDR3: CASSRLAGAYEQYF. CDR3 in DNA: TGTGCCAGCAGTAGACTAGCGGGGGCCTACGAGCAGTACTTC.

This sequence joins TRBV10-3 and TRBJ2-7; 7 bases agree with TRBD2. Germline V gene lookup returns CDR1 ENHRY and CDR2 SYGVKD. The CDR3 contains 16 residues. The ends lost 3 bases at V and 0 bases at J; junction bases unmatched: 8. CDR3 coding DNA: TGTGCCATCAGTGACTCCGTGGGCGGGAGCTCCTACGAGCAGTACTTC. Translating it yields CAISDSVGGSSYEQYF.

The chain joins TRBV5-1 to TRBJ2-6, with D tentatively TRBD2 (5 bases). The CDR3 covers 16 residues. Trimming took 2 bases from V and 0 from J, leaving 9 bases between them. Germline values: CDR1 SGHRS, CDR2 YFSETQ. The CDR3 loop is CASSLTGSSGANVLTF. CDR3 nucleotides: TGCGCCAGCAGCTTAACGGGGAGCTCTGGGGCCAACGTCCTGACTTTC.

This chain joins TRBV5-1 and TRBJ2-3, with TRBD1 matching 11 bases. This CDR3 comprises 16 residues. The V and J ends lost 4 bases and 6 bases, in that order; junction bases with no gene match: 10. Germline CDR1 is SGHRS and CDR2 is YFSETQ. The CDR3 sequence is CASSHGTGGALDTQYF. Written as DNA, the CDR3 is TGCGCCAGCAGCCATGGGACAGGGGGTGCTCTCGATACGCAGTATTTT.

This chain links TRBV2 with TRBJ2-4; 8 positions match TRBD2. Germline assignment: CDR1 SNHLY and CDR2 FYNNEI. This CDR3 contains 16 residues. V trimming: 3 bases; J trimming: 0 bases; junction bases outside the gene matches: 4. DNA of the CDR3: TGTGCCAGCAGTGAGTCGGGGGGGGTAGCCAAAAACATTCAGTACTTC. Translating gives CASSESGGVAKNIQYF.

The chain has TRBV6-5 and TRBJ2-3; 8 bases fit TRBD1. After removal of 6 bases from V and 7 bases from J, the junction contained 6 bases not matched to a gene. Germline CDR1 and CDR2: MNHEY and SVGAGI. CDR3 size: 13 residues. DNA for the CDR3: TGTGCCAGCAGACCGGGGACAGGCCATACGCAGTATTTT. Its translation is CASRPGTGHTQYF.

This clone was seen only once. The rearrangement uses TRBV9 and TRBJ2-3, with 10 bases fitting TRBD1. This CDR3 is 16 amino acids long. V gave up 2 bases and J gave up 3 bases; unmatched junction bases: 6. Germline lookup yields CDR1 SGDLS and CDR2 YYNGEE. CDR3 DNA sequence: TGTGCCAGCAGCGTCGCCGGGACAGGGGCGACAGATACGCAGTATTTT. Protein sequence: CASSVAGTGATDTQYF.

This clone has a single count. The chain joins TRBV5-5 to TRBJ2-3; the match to TRBD1 covers 8 bases. CDR1 and CDR2 from the germline V gene are SGHKS and YYEKEE (reference sequence). The CDR3 sequence is 15 residues long. The V segment lost 3 bases and the J segment 5 bases; nucleotides outside the gene matches: 8. In nucleotides, the CDR3 is TGTGCCAGCAGCTACCGGACAGGGACGGGAGATACGCAGTATTTT. Protein product: CASSYRTGTGDTQYF. Together with reference TRBV5-5 and TRBJ2-3, the CDR3 gives the full variable domain: DAGVTQSPTHLIKTRGQQVTLRCSPISGHKSVSWYQQVLGQGPQFIFQYYEKEERGRGNFPDRFSARQFPNYSSELNVNALLLGDSALYLCASSYRTGTGDTQYFGPGTRLTVL.

J is TRBJ2-1 and V is TRBV7-2, with D perhaps TRBD2 (5 bases). With 8 bases removed from V and 3 bases from J, the gap between germline ends came to 14 bases. Per germline, CDR1 SGHTA and CDR2 FQGNSA. The CDR3 runs 14 residues. CDR3 nucleotides: TGTGCCAGCCAGCTGGGGAGCCGCTACAATGAGCAGTTCTTC. Protein: CASQLGSRYNEQFF.

This sequence joins TRBV2 and TRBJ2-1, with 10 bases aligning to TRBD2. The CDR3 sequence is 16 residues long. Trimming at V came to 0 bases and at J to 7 bases, leaving 6 bases not matched to a gene. Germline V gives CDR1 SNHLY, CDR2 FYNNEI. The CDR3 DNA reads as TGTGCCAGCAGTGAAGCGCGCAGCGGGAGGGCGAATGAGCAGTTCTTC. Translation gives CASSEARSGRANEQFF.

This clone appeared a few times. The genes are TRBV7-9 and TRBJ1-2; D uncertain. The germline CDR1 and CDR2 sequences are SEHNR and FQNEAQ (reference sequence). The ends were cut back, 5 bases at V and 4 bases at J, with 17 bases in the middle. This CDR3 region has 15 residues. The CDR3 coding sequence is TGTGCCAGCAGCCTCGGGGTCGGCTCCTTCTATGGCTACACCTTC. Translating it yields CASSLGVGSFYGYTF.

This chain joins TRBV24-1 and TRBJ2-3; maybe TRBD2 (5 bases). This CDR3 has 15 amino acids. Germline V lookup: CDR1 KGHDR, CDR2 SFDVKD. Trimming took off 0 bases at V and 0 bases at J, with 6 bases between the two ends. The CDR3 DNA sequence: TGTGCCACCAGTGATTTGCGCGGGAGCACAGATACGCAGTATTTT. Translating it yields CATSDLRGSTDTQYF.

This rearrangement joins TRBV2 to TRBJ1-2; TRBD1 matches 8 bases. Germline trimming cut 7 bases from V and 0 bases from J; bases unmatched to any gene: 13. This CDR3 comprises 17 residues. Germline V gene data show CDR1 as SNHLY and CDR2 as FYNNEI. DNA for the CDR3: TGTGCCAGCATCGGAGCCCGGACAGGGCTTACTAACTATGGCTACACCTTC. As protein: CASIGARTGLTNYGYTF.

The chain has TRBV5-6 and TRBJ1-1; 9 nucleotides line up with TRBD1. Per the germline V gene, CDR1 is SGHDT and CDR2 is YYEEEE. The CDR3 consists of 15 residues. V shed 2 bases and J 5 bases; nucleotides not matched to a gene: 7. CDR3 amino acids: CASSFLGQGQTEAFF. In DNA form, the CDR3 reads TGTGCCAGCAGCTTTCTCGGACAGGGGCAGACTGAAGCTTTCTTT.

V gene TRBV5-1 combines with J gene TRBJ2-3; 7 nucleotides agree with TRBD1. Germline V gives CDR1 SGHRS, CDR2 YFSETQ. The CDR3 is 15 amino acids. The trim removed 5 bases at V and 1 base at J, leaving 7 bases unmatched. CDR3 loop: CASRQQGTGTDTQYF. The CDR3 nucleotides read TGCGCCAGCAGACAACAGGGGACGGGCACAGATACGCAGTATTTT.

In this sample, this clone turned up once. The rearrangement links TRBV12-5 to TRBJ1-2; D may be TRBD1 (6 bases). CDR3 length equals 12 residues. V lost 5 bases, J lost 2 bases, and 6 bases lay in between. CDR1 is LGHNT, CDR2 FRNRAP, per germline. The CDR3 DNA sequence: TGTGCTAGTGGTACAGGGAACTATGGCTACACCTTC. Its protein is CASGTGNYGYTF.

The chain combines TRBV10-1 with TRBJ1-2, with 7 bases matching TRBD1. Germline trimming cut 7 bases from V and 4 bases from J; bases unmatched to any gene: 9. Per germline, CDR1 WNHNN and CDR2 SYGVQD (reference sequence). This CDR3 contains 14 residues. This CDR3 is CASIFGQASYGYTF. CDR3 coding DNA: TGCGCCAGCATTTTCGGACAGGCCTCCTATGGCTACACCTTC.

This clone has only a few counts. V is TRBV7-9 and J is TRBJ2-2, with 10 nucleotides matching TRBD2. This CDR3 has 18 residues. From germline, CDR1 is SEHNR and CDR2 FQNEAQ (reference sequence). Trimming took 2 bases from V and 4 from J; bases not matched to a gene: 10. The chain's CDR3 is CASSLRAGGTSRTGELFF. CDR3 nucleotide sequence: TGTGCCAGCAGCTTACGAGCGGGGGGGACCTCGCGCACCGGGGAGCTGTTTTTT.

J is TRBJ1-2 and V is TRBV18; D is ambiguous. Between the trimmed V and J ends, which lost 3 bases and 6 bases, there was a span of 20 bases. Germline CDR1 KGHSH, CDR2 LQKENI. The CDR3 extends over 16 amino acids. The CDR3 DNA sequence: TGTGCCAGCTCACCTGCGACCAGCAACCCTGGAGATGGCTACACCTTC. It encodes CASSPATSNPGDGYTF.

The chain joins TRBV7-8 to TRBJ2-2; D gene uncertain. Trimming cost V 4 bases and J 0 bases, with 12 bases left between them. CDR1 SGHVS and CDR2 FQNEAQ come from the germline V gene. The CDR3 has 16 amino acids. CDR3 sequence reads: CASSSIWRANTGELFF. CDR3 DNA sequence: TGTGCCAGCAGCTCCATCTGGAGAGCGAACACCGGGGAGCTGTTTTTT.

The V and J genes are TRBV9 and TRBJ2-3, with TRBD2 identical over 8 bases. Losses at the gene ends were 2 bases for V and 2 bases for J; bases not matched to a gene: 10. The CDR3 sequence is 17 residues long. Germline V gene sequence: CDR1 SGDLS, CDR2 YYNGEE. CDR3: CASSVEISGDFTDTQYF. CDR3 coding DNA: TGTGCCAGCAGCGTTGAGATTAGCGGGGACTTCACAGATACGCAGTATTTT.

The rearrangement links TRBV5-8 to TRBJ2-5; 7 bases agree with TRBD1. The CDR3 is made up of 16 amino acids. Germline assignment: CDR1 SGHTS and CDR2 YDEGEE. The V and J ends lost 3 bases and 1 base, in that order; junction bases with no gene match: 9. The CDR3 sequence is CASSSRWDSRQETQYF. DNA for the CDR3: TGTGCCAGCAGCTCGCGGTGGGACAGCCGCCAAGAGACCCAGTACTTC.